This is a list of T cell receptor beta chains from one sample in a study of prognosis after radiotherapy for stage I lung cancer. TCRdb called the multiplex PCR reads again in MiXCR, with one record for every CDR3 protein. The sample holds tens of thousands of distinct CDR3 sequences, under 60% seen once. This specimen consisted of PBMCs, obtained before or after stereotactic body radiation therapy (not recorded which). All receptors come from a donor aged 50 or older with non-small cell lung cancer. Each CDR3 is given with its conserved first and last residue. The D gene is left open where the match is weak. Some rows mark clone size as missing; the rest say once, few, many or name a class of expanded clone.

clone_size	v_call	d_call	cdr3_length	j_call	cdr3_aa	cdr3_nt
.	TRBV28	TRBD1	14	TRBJ2-7	CASSGPGGPYDQYF	TGTGCCAGCTCGGGCCCAGGGGGTCCCTACGATCAGTACTTC
many	TRBV27	TRBD1	14	TRBJ2-5	CASKRDSRGETQYF	TGTGCCAGTAAAAGGGACAGCAGGGGGGAGACCCAGTACTTC
many	TRBV29-1	TRBD2	15	TRBJ2-1	CSSRVRAGGPIEQFF	TGCAGCTCTAGGGTTCGGGCGGGAGGTCCCATTGAGCAGTTCTTC
medium-sized	TRBV5-1	TRBD1	15	TRBJ1-6	CASSLGTGNNSPLHF	TGCGCCAGCAGCCTCGGGACAGGCAATAATTCACCCCTCCACTTT
many	TRBV20-1	TRBD2	14	TRBJ2-7	CSAGYRGRGYEQYF	TGCAGTGCCGGTTATCGGGGGAGGGGATACGAGCAGTACTTC
many	TRBV24-1	TRBD1	13	TRBJ1-1	CATSGGGGTEAFF	TGTGCCACCTCAGGGGGGGGGGGCACTGAAGCTTTCTTT
.	TRBV7-2	TRBD2	17	TRBJ2-1	CASSSVGTSGPTGEQFF	TGTGCCAGCAGCTCTGTCGGGACTAGCGGGCCCACGGGTGAGCAGTTCTTC
many	TRBV2	TRBD2	12	TRBJ2-3	CASSFTSEAQYF	TGTGCCAGCTCCTTTACTAGCGAAGCGCAGTATTTT
many	TRBV6-2/TRBV6-3	.	12	TRBJ1-1	CASSELGMAAFF	TGTGCCAGCAGTGAACTCGGGATGGCAGCTTTCTTT
.	TRBV3-1	.	15	TRBJ1-3	CASSPGGTYGNTIYF	TGTGCCAGCAGCCCGGGCGGGACATATGGAAACACCATATATTTT
.	TRBV5-1	.	16	TRBJ2-7	CASSWGPGPNTYEQYF	TGCGCCAGCAGCTGGGGCCCCGGGCCGAACACCTACGAGCAGTACTTC
many	TRBV7-9	TRBD1	14	TRBJ1-2	CASSEFQGDYGYTF	TGTGCCAGCAGCGAATTTCAGGGGGACTATGGCTACACCTTC
many	TRBV11-2	.	14	TRBJ2-5	CASSPSGVGETQYF	TGTGCCAGCAGCCCCTCGGGGGTTGGGGAGACCCAGTACTTC
many	TRBV11-2	.	16	TRBJ2-2	CASSFFASRSTGELFF	TGTGCCAGCAGCTTCTTCGCGAGCCGGTCCACCGGGGAGCTGTTTTTT
.	TRBV20-1	TRBD1	13	TRBJ1-1	CSASQAGTGEAFF	TGCAGTGCTTCCCAAGCCGGGACAGGGGAAGCTTTCTTT
many	TRBV6-8	TRBD1	14	TRBJ1-5	CASRQHRGDQPQHF	TGTGCCAGCAGGCAACACAGGGGCGATCAGCCCCAGCATTTT
many	TRBV7-2	TRBD2	15	TRBJ2-2	CASSELAGGSGELFF	TGTGCCAGCAGCGAGCTAGCGGGGGGGTCCGGGGAGCTGTTTTTT
.	TRBV6-6	.	18	TRBJ2-1	CASSYSRLLANSYNEQFF	TGTGCCAGCAGTTACTCGAGGTTACTAGCCAACTCCTACAATGAGCAGTTCTTC
many	TRBV7-6	.	18	TRBJ2-5	CASSLGVAGRRYQETQYF	TGTGCCAGCAGCTTAGGGGTAGCTGGCAGGAGGTACCAAGAGACCCAGTACTTC
many	TRBV28	TRBD1	15	TRBJ1-2	CASSLGQGVLEGYTF	TGTGCCAGCAGTTTAGGGCAGGGGGTCTTAGAAGGCTACACCTTC
many	TRBV12-3/TRBV12-4	.	14	TRBJ2-7	CASSHAGVSYEQYF	TGTGCCAGCAGCCATGCAGGGGTCTCCTACGAGCAGTACTTC
.	TRBV6-1	.	12	TRBJ2-7	CASSQGDYEQYF	TGTGCCAGCAGTCAAGGGGACTACGAGCAGTACTTC
medium-sized	TRBV7-9	.	15	TRBJ1-2	CASSLNGEGDYGYTF	TGTGCCAGCAGCTTAAATGGCGAGGGTGACTATGGCTACACCTTC
.	TRBV19	TRBD1	17	TRBJ2-2	CASSQWTGAFQVVELFF	TGTGCCAGTAGCCAATGGACAGGGGCTTTTCAGGTCGTGGAGCTGTTTTTT
.	TRBV30	.	14	TRBJ1-1	CAWTLRADGAEAFF	TGTGCCTGGACTTTACGTGCGGATGGTGCTGAAGCTTTCTTT
.	TRBV28	TRBD2	16	TRBJ2-1	CASSSKIAGGPREQFF	TGTGCCAGCAGTTCAAAAATAGCGGGAGGGCCTCGGGAGCAGTTCTTC
.	TRBV7-2	.	15	TRBJ1-2	CASSTRTVTHYGYTF	TGTGCTAGCAGTACACGGACAGTGACTCACTATGGCTACACCTTC
many	TRBV9	.	14	TRBJ2-1	CASSVATTYNEQFF	TGTGCCAGCAGCGTAGCTACCACCTACAATGAGCAGTTCTTC
.	TRBV20-1	.	15	TRBJ2-7	CSARYLQRASYEQYF	TGCAGTGCTAGATATCTTCAGCGTGCTTCCTACGAGCAGTACTTC
many	TRBV12-5	.	13	TRBJ2-7	CASGLGQSYEQYF	TGTGCTAGTGGTTTGGGACAGTCCTACGAGCAGTACTTC
.	TRBV5-8	TRBD1	14	TRBJ1-5	CASSCNRGLQPQHF	TGTGCCAGCAGCTGTAACAGGGGTCTACAGCCCCAGCATTTT
once	TRBV11-3	TRBD1	14	TRBJ1-6	CASSPDRANSPLHF	TGTGCCAGCAGCCCGGACAGGGCCAATTCACCCCTCCACTTT
many	TRBV7-8	.	16	TRBJ1-1	CASSLGPVRGNTEAFF	TGTGCCAGCAGCTTAGGACCGGTTAGGGGGAACACTGAAGCTTTCTTT
.	TRBV5-1	TRBD1	14	TRBJ2-2	CASRRQGTTGELFF	TGCGCCAGCAGAAGACAGGGCACCACCGGGGAGCTGTTTTTT
.	TRBV11-2	.	13	TRBJ2-2	CASSGTLTGELFF	TGTGCCAGCAGTGGTACCCTCACCGGGGAGCTGTTTTTT
many	TRBV29-1	.	13	TRBJ2-7	CSVEGSGVYEQYF	TGCAGCGTTGAGGGGAGCGGAGTCTACGAGCAGTACTTC
medium-sized	TRBV7-9	.	17	TRBJ2-7	CASSIGRLGPPVYEQYF	TGTGCCAGCAGCATAGGACGACTCGGCCCCCCAGTTTACGAGCAGTACTTC
.	TRBV5-6	.	15	TRBJ2-7	CASSLRRSTSYEQYF	TGTGCCAGCAGCCTCCGGCGGTCTACGTCCTACGAGCAGTACTTC
.	TRBV6-1	.	17	TRBJ2-7	CASTLRAGDFFSYEQYF	TGTGCCAGCACCCTGAGGGCTGGAGACTTTTTCTCCTACGAGCAGTACTTC
many	TRBV3-1	TRBD2	15	TRBJ2-4	CASSQVSGRAGIQYF	TGTGCCAGCAGCCAAGTTAGCGGGAGGGCGGGCATTCAGTACTTC
many	TRBV6-1	.	13	TRBJ1-1	CASSRVQGTEAFF	TGTGCCAGCAGCCGGGTACAGGGCACTGAAGCTTTCTTT
.	TRBV7-3	.	17	TRBJ2-2	CASGPFSGFIDTGELFF	TGTGCCAGCGGCCCCTTCTCAGGATTTATCGACACCGGGGAGCTGTTTTTT
.	TRBV11-3	.	15	TRBJ2-2	CASLTRTGNTLELFF	TGTGCCAGTTTAACTAGGACGGGGAACACCCTGGAGCTTTTTTTT
many	TRBV3-1	.	16	TRBJ1-3	CASSRSRGSSGNTIYF	TGTGCCAGCAGCCGCTCGCGGGGGAGTTCTGGAAACACCATATATTTT
few	TRBV4-3	TRBD1	17	TRBJ2-1	CASSLFPGGAENNEQFF	TGCGCCAGCAGCCTATTCCCAGGGGGCGCGGAGAACAATGAGCAGTTCTTC
once	TRBV7-9	.	14	TRBJ2-7	CASSLWDGDYEQYF	TGTGCCAGCAGCTTATGGGACGGGGACTACGAGCAGTACTTC
many	TRBV6-1	.	14	TRBJ2-3	CASSLGGSTDTQYF	TGTGCCAGCAGTCTAGGGGGATCCACAGATACGCAGTATTTT
many	TRBV12-3/TRBV12-4	.	11	TRBJ2-7	CASSLTTVQYF	TGTGCCAGCAGTTTGACGACAGTCCAGTACTTC
many	TRBV28	.	13	TRBJ1-1	CASSSASLLEAFF	TGTGCCAGCAGTTCTGCCAGTCTCCTTGAAGCTTTCTTT
many	TRBV20-1	.	12	TRBJ2-7	CSASPGAREQYF	TGCAGTGCTAGTCCGGGGGCGAGGGAGCAGTACTTC